The clone carrying this TCR beta chain was found once. The target antigen is unknown. The sample belongs to a study of shared clonotypes between healthy human individuals. Notes on the study in general: Four donors showed sharing of about 4.7% of naive CD4 clonotypes.

Trimming took off 3 bases at V and 3 bases at J, with 9 bases between the two ends. The CDR3 sequence is 13 residues long. In germline, CDR1 is SSHAT, CDR2 FNYEAQ (reference sequence). Assay execution proceeded at the deep level. It was around 180 ng DNA, about 30,000 T cell genomes, that sorted-subset replicate PCRs used. In the original analysis: ImmunoSEQ output lacked quality scores and full-length reads, limiting matched filtering. Sequencing was performed with immunoSEQ multiplex PCR; in TCRdb, only in-frame clones are kept and a portion is missing. From that table come the V and J calls and clone size; the DNA was used to work out D and trimming. The repertoire holds around 690,000 clones, with 90% as singletons.

The chain has TRBV7-7 and TRBJ2-7; the D call may be TRBD1 or TRBD2 (5 bases each). Sequenced input: memory CD8+ T cells from PBMCs. Regarding subset: CD45RO+ cells pooled with CCR7-negative TemRA cells. The origin of this receptor is a young man in good health. Some clones in this sample may be carry-over from other donors' samples. This chain's CDR3 is CASSLGEYYEQYF. The CDR3 DNA reads TGTGCCAGCAGCTTGGGGGAATACTACGAGCAGTACTTC.